Included here is one T cell receptor (beta chain) sequence, with context. The entry originates in a study of OX40 agonist ivuxolimab in advanced cancers. Assay: immunoSEQ multiplex PCR; the TCRdb copy retains only in-frame clones and omits some. The table shows about 46,000 clones, with roughly three quarters occurring only once. The CDR3 length is 13 residues. V gave up 3 bases and J gave up 2 bases, with 8 bases separating them. The germline V gene has CDR1 MDHEN and CDR2 SYDVKM. The sample was CD4+ or CD8+ T cells sorted from blood, taken in a trial of the OX40 agonist ivuxolimab. The clonotype was recovered from an adult with an advanced solid tumor such as melanoma, head and neck, liver or kidney cancer. This chain links TRBV28 with TRBJ2-7; D is ambiguous. CDR3 nucleotides: TGTGCCAGCAGTTTCACGATTCCCTACGAGCAGTACTTC. Protein product: CASSFTIPYEQYF. The variable domain in full, completed from reference TRBV28 and TRBJ2-7, reads DVKVTQSSRYLVKRTGEKVFLECVQDMDHENMFWYRQDPGLGLRLIYFSYDVKMKEKGDIPEGYSVSREKKERFSLILESASTNQTSMYLCASSFTIPYEQYFGPGTRLTVT.